These T cell receptor beta chains were read from a single sample in a study of T cells after posttransplantation cyclophosphamide. Libraries were prepared by immunoSEQ multiplex PCR; TCRdb keeps only in-frame clonotypes and omits some of them. The data show roughly 7,400 clones, with none appearing a single time. The input for sequencing was PBMCs, taken after allogeneic stem cell transplant with posttransplant cyclophosphamide. The source is a female patient aged 50-65 years who received an allogeneic stem cell transplant from a related donor, was CMV-positive, and had no GVHD. The graft donor may account for some of the T cells. The CDR3 runs from the conserved cysteine through the conserved F or W. The D gene is left open where the match is weak. A clone size is listed for some rows: how often the clone was seen (once, few, many), or a class if it is expanded.

v_gene	j_gene	abundance	d_gene	CDR3nt	CDR3aa
TRBV19	TRBJ2-1	many	TRBD2	TGTGCCAGTAGTCCGAGCGTCAGCGGGAGGGCTCATGAGCAGTTCTTC	CASSPSVSGRAHEQFF
TRBV18	TRBJ2-1	medium-sized	TRBD1	TGTGCCAGCGACACCTCCGGGACAGGGCAGTTCTTC	CASDTSGTGQFF
TRBV2	TRBJ2-3	many	TRBD2	TGTGCCAGCAGCGATTCTAGCGGGAGGTTCTCAGATACGCAGTATTTT	CASSDSSGRFSDTQYF
TRBV10-3	TRBJ1-5	many	-	TGTGCCATCGCGGGGGGAGTAGGTAGCAATCAGCCCCAGCATTTT	CAIAGGVGSNQPQHF
TRBV7-3	TRBJ2-2	many	TRBD2	TGTGCCAGCAGCCCGACTAGCGGGAACGGGGAGCTGTTTTTT	CASSPTSGNGELFF
TRBV6-5	TRBJ2-7	many	TRBD2	TGTGCCAGCAGTTACTCGGGCGGGAGTAACGAGCAGTACTTC	CASSYSGGSNEQYF
TRBV7-8	TRBJ2-3	-	TRBD1	TGTGCCAGCAGCTTATGGTCGGGACAGTCAGATACGCAGTATTTT	CASSLWSGQSDTQYF
TRBV5-4	TRBJ2-5	many	-	TGTGCCAGCAGCCCCGGGACTTTCCAAGAGACCCAGTACTTC	CASSPGTFQETQYF
TRBV7-8	TRBJ2-7	many	-	TGTGCCAGCAGCATTCCGGGACACGCTTCTGGCGAGCAGTACTTC	CASSIPGHASGEQYF
TRBV19	TRBJ2-5	medium-sized	-	TGTGCCACCGCGGGGACAGAAGAGACCCAGTACTTC	CATAGTEETQYF
TRBV10-3	TRBJ2-2	many	-	TGTGCCATCAGTGGTCAAAACACCGGGGAGCTGTTTTTT	CAISGQNTGELFF
TRBV12-3/TRBV12-4	TRBJ2-1	many	-	TGTGCCAGCAGTAGGGCTGGTGAGCAGTTCTTC	CASSRAGEQFF
TRBV9	TRBJ1-2	many	-	TGTGCCAGCAGCGTAGGCACAGGCGATGGCTACACCTTC	CASSVGTGDGYTF
TRBV12-3/TRBV12-4	TRBJ2-1	few	-	TGTGCCAGCAGTTTACTAGCGTGGTCACAGGAGCAGTTCTTC	CASSLLAWSQEQFF
TRBV7-6	TRBJ2-2	many	TRBD2	TGTGCCAGCAGGCGACTTAGCGGGAGAGGCTTCGACACCGGGGAGCTGTTTTTT	CASRRLSGRGFDTGELFF
TRBV29-1	TRBJ1-2	many	-	TGCAGCGTTTCGACAGGCTATGGCTACACCTTC	CSVSTGYGYTF
TRBV6-6	TRBJ1-3	few	-	TGTGCCAGCAGTACAGGACAGCGCTCTGGAAACACCATATATTTT	CASSTGQRSGNTIYF
TRBV7-6	TRBJ2-5	many	-	TGTGCCAGCAGCCCCTCGTACCAAGAGACCCAGTACTTC	CASSPSYQETQYF
TRBV5-1	TRBJ2-5	many	-	TGCGCCAGCAGCTTGTACGGTTATTTGCAGGCGGGGGAGACCCAGTACTTC	CASSLYGYLQAGETQYF
TRBV6-5	TRBJ1-1	many	-	TGTGCTACTTGCCGGGGGGACCCCTCGAACACTGAAGCTTTCTTT	CATCRGDPSNTEAFF
TRBV19	TRBJ2-5	many	TRBD1	TGTGCCAGTAGTATAAAACTGGGACAGGGGGCGTCGGAGACCCAGTACTTC	CASSIKLGQGASETQYF
TRBV11-1	TRBJ2-1	many	TRBD2	TGTGCCAGCAGCTTAAATGCGGGAGGGTCCCTCTACAATGAGCAGTTCTTC	CASSLNAGGSLYNEQFF
TRBV12-3/TRBV12-4	TRBJ2-1	many	TRBD2	TGTGCCAGCAGTGATGGGACTAGCGAGGCCTACAATGAGCAGTTCTTC	CASSDGTSEAYNEQFF
TRBV4-3	TRBJ2-3	many	-	TGCGCCAGCAGCCAAGGACATAACACAGATACGCAGTATTTT	CASSQGHNTDTQYF
TRBV19	TRBJ1-1	medium-sized	-	TGTGCCAGTAGCCCAGTCGGGGGAGGGTACACTGAAGCTTTCTTT	CASSPVGGGYTEAFF
TRBV9	TRBJ2-3	many	TRBD2	TGTGCCAGCAGCGTAGGTCCCGGGAGGGGTACAGATACGCAGTATTTT	CASSVGPGRGTDTQYF